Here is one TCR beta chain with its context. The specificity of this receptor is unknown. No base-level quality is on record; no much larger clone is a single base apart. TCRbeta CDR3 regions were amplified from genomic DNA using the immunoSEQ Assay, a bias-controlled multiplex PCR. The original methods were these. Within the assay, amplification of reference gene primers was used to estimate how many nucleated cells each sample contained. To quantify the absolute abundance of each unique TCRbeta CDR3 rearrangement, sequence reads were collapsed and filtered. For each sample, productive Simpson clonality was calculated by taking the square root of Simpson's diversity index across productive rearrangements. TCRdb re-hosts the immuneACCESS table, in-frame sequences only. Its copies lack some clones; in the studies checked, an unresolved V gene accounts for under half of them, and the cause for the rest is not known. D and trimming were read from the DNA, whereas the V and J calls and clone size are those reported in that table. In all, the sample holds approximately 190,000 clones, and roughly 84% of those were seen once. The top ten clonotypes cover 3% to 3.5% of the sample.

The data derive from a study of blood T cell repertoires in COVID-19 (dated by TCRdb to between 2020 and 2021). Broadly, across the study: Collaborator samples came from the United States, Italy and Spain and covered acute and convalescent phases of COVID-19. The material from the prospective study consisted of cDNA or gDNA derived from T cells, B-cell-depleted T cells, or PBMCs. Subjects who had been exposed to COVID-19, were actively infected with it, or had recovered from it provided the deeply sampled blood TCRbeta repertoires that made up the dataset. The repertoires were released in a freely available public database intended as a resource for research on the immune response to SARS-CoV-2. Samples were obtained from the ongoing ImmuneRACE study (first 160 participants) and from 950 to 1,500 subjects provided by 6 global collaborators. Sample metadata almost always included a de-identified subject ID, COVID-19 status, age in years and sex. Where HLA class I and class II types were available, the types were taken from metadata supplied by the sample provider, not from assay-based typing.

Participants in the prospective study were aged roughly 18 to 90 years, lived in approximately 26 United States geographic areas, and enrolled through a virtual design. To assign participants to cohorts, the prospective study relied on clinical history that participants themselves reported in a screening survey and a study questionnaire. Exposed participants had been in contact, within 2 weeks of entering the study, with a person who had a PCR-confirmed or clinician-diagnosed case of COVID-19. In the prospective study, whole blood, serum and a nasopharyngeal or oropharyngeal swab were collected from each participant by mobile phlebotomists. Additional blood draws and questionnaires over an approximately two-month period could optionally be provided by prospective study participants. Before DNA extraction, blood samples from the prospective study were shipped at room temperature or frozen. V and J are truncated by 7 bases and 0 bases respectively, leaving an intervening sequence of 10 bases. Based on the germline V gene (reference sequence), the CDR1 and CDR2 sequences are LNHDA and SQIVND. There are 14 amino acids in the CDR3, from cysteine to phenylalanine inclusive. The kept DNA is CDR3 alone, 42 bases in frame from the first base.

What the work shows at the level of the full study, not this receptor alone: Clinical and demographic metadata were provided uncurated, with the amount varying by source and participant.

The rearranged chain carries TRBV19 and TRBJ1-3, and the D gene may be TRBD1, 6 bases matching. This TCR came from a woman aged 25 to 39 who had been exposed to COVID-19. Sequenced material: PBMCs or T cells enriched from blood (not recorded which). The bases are TGTGCCAGTAAGCGACAGGACTCTGGAAACACCATATATTTT. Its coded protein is CASKRQDSGNTIYF.